This T cell receptor (beta chain) was retrieved from a study of blood T cell repertoires in COVID-19. Study overall: Acute and convalescent COVID-19 samples came from the United States, Italy and Spain.

Authors' methods: Nucleated cell number was recorded as an estimate derived from reference gene primer amplification. Sequenced by immunoSEQ multiplex PCR; TCRdb stores in-frame clones only, minus some. D and trimming were read from the DNA, whereas the V and J calls and clone size are those reported in that table. The table records around 450,000 clones, around 89% of them present only once. The CDR3 runs to 14 residues. Germline assignment: CDR1 MGHDK and CDR2 SYGVNS. Deletions cut 3 bases from V and 3 bases from J, with 6 bases between. The sequence derives from a woman in her 30s with acute or convalescent COVID-19. The sequenced material came from peripheral blood. The chain has TRBV25-1 and TRBJ1-6; D remains unclear. CDR3 nucleotide sequence: TGTGCCAGCAGTGACAGGTTCTATAATTCACCCCTCCACTTT. Its translation is CASSDRFYNSPLHF.